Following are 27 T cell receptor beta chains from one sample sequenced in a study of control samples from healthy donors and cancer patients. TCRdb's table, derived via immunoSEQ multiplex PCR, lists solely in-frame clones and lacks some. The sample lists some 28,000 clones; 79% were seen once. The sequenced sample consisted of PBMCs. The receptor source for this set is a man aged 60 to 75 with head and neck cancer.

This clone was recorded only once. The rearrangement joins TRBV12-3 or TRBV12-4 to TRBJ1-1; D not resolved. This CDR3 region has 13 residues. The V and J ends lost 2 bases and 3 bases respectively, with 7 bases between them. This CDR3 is CASSLKPHTEAFF. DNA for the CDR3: TGTGCCAGCAGTTTAAAACCTCACACTGAAGCTTTCTTT.

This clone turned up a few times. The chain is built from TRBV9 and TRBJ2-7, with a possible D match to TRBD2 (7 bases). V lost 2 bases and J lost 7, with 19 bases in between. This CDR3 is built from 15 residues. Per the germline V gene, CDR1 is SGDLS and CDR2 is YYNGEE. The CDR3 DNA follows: TGTGCCAGCAGCGTCGAGGCTGGAGGGGGGGAAGAGCAGTACTTC. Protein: CASSVEAGGGEEQYF.

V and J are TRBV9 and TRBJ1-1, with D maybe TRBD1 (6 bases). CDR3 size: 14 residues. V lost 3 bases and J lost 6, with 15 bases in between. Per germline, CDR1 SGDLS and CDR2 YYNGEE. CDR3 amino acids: CASSARQAGAEAFF. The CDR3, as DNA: TGTGCCAGCAGCGCCAGACAGGCAGGAGCTGAAGCTTTCTTT.

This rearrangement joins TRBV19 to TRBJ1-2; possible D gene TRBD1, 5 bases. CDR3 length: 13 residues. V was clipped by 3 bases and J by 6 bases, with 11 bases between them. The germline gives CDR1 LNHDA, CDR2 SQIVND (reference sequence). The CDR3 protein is CASSISGYNGYTF. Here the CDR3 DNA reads TGTGCCAGTAGTATCTCAGGGTATAATGGCTACACCTTC.

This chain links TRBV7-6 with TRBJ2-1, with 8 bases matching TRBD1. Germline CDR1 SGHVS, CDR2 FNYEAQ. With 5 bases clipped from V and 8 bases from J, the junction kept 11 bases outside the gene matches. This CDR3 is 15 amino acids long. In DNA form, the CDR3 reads TGTGCCAGCAGCCCGAGGGGCCAGGGGGCCTATGAGCAGTTCTTC. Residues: CASSPRGQGAYEQFF.

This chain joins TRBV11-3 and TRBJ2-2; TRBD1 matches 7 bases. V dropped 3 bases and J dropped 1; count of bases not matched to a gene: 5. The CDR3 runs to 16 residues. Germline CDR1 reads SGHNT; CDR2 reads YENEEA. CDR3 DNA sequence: TGTGCCAGCAGCTTCGGAACAGGGGTGAACACCGGGGAGCTGTTTTTT. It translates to CASSFGTGVNTGELFF.

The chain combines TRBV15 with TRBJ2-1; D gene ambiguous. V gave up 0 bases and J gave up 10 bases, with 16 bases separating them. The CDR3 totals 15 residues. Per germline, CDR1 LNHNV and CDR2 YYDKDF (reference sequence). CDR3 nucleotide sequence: TGTGCCACCAGCAGAGATCTCGAGACGCAGAAAGAGCAGTTCTTC. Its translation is CATSRDLETQKEQFF.

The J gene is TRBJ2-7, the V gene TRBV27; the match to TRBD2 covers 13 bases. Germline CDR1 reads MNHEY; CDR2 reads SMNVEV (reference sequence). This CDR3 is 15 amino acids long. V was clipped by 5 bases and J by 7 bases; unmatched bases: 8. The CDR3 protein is CASSPWTSGSGEQYF. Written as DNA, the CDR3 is TGTGCCAGCAGTCCTTGGACTAGCGGGAGTGGGGAGCAGTACTTC.

CDR3 bases: TGTGCCAGCAGTTTCGGGACATTTCTCGACACCGGGGAGCTGTTTTTT. Translation gives CASSFGTFLDTGELFF. This chain connects TRBV28 to TRBJ2-2; possibly TRBD1 for D (6 bases). CDR1 is MDHEN, CDR2 SYDVKM, per germline. This CDR3 is built from 16 residues. Trimming stripped 3 bases from V and 3 bases from J, with 14 bases between.

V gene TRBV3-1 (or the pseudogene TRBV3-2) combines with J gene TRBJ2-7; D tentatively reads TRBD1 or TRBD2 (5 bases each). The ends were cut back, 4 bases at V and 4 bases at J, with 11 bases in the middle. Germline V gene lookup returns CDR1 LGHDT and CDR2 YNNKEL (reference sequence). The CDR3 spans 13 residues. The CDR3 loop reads CASSPSGAYEQYF. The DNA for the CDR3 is TGTGCCAGCAGCCCCTCCGGGGCTTACGAGCAGTACTTC.

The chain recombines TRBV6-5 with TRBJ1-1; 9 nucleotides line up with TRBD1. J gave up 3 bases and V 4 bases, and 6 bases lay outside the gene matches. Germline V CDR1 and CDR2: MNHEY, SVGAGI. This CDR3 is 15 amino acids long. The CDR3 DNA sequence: TGTGCCAGCAGTTCGGGACAGGGAGGGTACACTGAAGCTTTCTTT. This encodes CASSSGQGGYTEAFF.

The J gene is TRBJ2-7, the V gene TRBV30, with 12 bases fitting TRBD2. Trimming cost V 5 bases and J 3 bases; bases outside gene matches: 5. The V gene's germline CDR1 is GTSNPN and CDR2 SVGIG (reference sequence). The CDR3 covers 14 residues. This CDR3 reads CAWRLAGADYEQYF. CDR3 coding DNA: TGTGCCTGGCGACTAGCGGGAGCTGACTACGAGCAGTACTTC.

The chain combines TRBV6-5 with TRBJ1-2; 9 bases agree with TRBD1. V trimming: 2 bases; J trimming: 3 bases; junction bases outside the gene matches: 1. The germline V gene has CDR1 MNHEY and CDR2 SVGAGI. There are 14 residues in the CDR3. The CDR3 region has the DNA TGTGCCAGCAGTTACAGGACAGGGGACTATGGCTACACCTTC. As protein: CASSYRTGDYGYTF.

The CDR3 protein is CASRQAGGPGQPQHF. The DNA of the CDR3 is TGTGCCAGCAGACAAGCAGGGGGACCAGGGCAGCCCCAGCATTTT. This chain joins TRBV27 and TRBJ1-5; TRBD1 agrees at 7 bases. V shed 6 bases, J shed 7 bases, and the junction held 12 bases outside the gene matches. Germline V gene lookup returns CDR1 MNHEY and CDR2 SMNVEV (reference sequence). The CDR3 spans 15 residues.

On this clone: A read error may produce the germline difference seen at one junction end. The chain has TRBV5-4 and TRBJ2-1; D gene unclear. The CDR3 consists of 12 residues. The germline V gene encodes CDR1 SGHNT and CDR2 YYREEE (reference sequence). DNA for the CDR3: TGTGCCAGCAGCTTGTGGAGAGCAGCTCTGGTCTTC. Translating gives CASSLWRAALVF.

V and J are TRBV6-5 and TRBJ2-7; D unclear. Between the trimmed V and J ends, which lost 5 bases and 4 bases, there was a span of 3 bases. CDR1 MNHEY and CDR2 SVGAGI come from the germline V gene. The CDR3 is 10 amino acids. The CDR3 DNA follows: TGTGCCAGCAGTCGGTACGAGCAGTACTTC. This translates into CASSRYEQYF.

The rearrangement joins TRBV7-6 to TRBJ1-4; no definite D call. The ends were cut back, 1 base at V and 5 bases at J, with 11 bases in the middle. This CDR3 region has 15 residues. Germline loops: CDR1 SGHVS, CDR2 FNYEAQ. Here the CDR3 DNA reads TGTGCCAGCAGCTTAGTTATTGGATCGAATGAAAAACTGTTTTTT. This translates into CASSLVIGSNEKLFF.

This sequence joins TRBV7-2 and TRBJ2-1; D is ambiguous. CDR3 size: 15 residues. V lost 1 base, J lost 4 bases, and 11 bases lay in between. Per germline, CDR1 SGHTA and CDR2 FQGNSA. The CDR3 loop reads CASSLGDHPYNEQFF. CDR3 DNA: TGTGCCAGCAGCTTAGGTGACCACCCGTACAATGAGCAGTTCTTC.

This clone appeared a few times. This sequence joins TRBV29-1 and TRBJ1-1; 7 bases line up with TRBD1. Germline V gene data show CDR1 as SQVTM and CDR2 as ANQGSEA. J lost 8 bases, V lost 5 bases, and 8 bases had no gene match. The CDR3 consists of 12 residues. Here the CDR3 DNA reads TGCAGCGTTCTGATACAGGGGTTGGAAGCTTTCTTT. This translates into CSVLIQGLEAFF. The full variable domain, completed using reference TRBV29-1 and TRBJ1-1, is SAVISQKPSRDICQRGTSLTIQCQVDSQVTMMFWYRQQPGQSLTLIATANQGSEATYESGFVIDKFPISRPNLTFSTLTVSNMSPEDSSIYLCSVLIQGLEAFFGQGTRLTVV.

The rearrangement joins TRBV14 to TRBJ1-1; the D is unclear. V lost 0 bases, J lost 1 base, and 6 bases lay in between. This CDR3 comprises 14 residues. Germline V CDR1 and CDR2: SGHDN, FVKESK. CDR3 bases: TGTGCCAGCAGCCAAGATATGGGGAACACTGAAGCTTTCTTT. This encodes CASSQDMGNTEAFF.

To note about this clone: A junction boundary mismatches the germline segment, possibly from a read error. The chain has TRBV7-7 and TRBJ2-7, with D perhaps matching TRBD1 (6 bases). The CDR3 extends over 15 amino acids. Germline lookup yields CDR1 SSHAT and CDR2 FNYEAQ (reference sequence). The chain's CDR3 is CASSLGAAGSYEQYF. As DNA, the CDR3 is TGTGCTAGCAGCTTGGGGGCGGCAGGGTCCTACGAGCAGTACTTC.

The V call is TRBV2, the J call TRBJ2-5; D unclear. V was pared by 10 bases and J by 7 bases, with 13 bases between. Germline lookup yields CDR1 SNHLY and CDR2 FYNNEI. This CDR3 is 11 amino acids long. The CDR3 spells CAIADLGTQYF. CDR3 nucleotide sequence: TGTGCCATTGCAGATTTGGGGACCCAGTACTTC.

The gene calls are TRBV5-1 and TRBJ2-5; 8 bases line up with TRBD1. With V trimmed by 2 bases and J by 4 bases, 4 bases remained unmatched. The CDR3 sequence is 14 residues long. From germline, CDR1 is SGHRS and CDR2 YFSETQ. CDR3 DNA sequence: TGCGCCAGCAGCTTAAATACAGGGGGAGAGACCCAGTACTTC. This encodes CASSLNTGGETQYF.

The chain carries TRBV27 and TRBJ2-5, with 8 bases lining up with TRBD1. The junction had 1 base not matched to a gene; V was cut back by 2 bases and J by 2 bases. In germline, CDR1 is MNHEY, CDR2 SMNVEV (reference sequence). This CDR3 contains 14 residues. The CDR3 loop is CASSLDRGQETQYF. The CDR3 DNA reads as TGTGCCAGCAGTTTAGACAGGGGTCAAGAGACCCAGTACTTC.

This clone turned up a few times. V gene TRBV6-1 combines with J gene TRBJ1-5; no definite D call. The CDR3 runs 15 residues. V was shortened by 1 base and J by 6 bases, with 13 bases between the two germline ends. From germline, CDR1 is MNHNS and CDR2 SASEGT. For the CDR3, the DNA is TGTGCCAGCAGTGAAGGAGACGTCCGGGGTCAGCCCCAGCATTTT. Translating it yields CASSEGDVRGQPQHF.

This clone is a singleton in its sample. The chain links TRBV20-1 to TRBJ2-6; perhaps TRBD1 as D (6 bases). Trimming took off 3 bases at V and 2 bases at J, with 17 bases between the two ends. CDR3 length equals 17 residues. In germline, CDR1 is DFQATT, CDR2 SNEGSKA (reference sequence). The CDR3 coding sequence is TGCAGTGCTAGTGAGACGACAGGTTCCCCTGGGGCCAACGTCCTGACTTTC. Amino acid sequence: CSASETTGSPGANVLTF.

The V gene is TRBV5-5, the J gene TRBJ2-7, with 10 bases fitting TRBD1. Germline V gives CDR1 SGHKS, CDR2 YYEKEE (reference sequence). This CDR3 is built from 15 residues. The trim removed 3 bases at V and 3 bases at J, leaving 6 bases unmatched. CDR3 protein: CASSYSGTGVYEQYF. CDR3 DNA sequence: TGTGCCAGCAGCTATTCCGGGACAGGGGTCTACGAGCAGTACTTC. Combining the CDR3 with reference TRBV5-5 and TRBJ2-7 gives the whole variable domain DAGVTQSPTHLIKTRGQQVTLRCSPISGHKSVSWYQQVLGQGPQFIFQYYEKEERGRGNFPDRFSARQFPNYSSELNVNALLLGDSALYLCASSYSGTGVYEQYFGPGTRLTVT.